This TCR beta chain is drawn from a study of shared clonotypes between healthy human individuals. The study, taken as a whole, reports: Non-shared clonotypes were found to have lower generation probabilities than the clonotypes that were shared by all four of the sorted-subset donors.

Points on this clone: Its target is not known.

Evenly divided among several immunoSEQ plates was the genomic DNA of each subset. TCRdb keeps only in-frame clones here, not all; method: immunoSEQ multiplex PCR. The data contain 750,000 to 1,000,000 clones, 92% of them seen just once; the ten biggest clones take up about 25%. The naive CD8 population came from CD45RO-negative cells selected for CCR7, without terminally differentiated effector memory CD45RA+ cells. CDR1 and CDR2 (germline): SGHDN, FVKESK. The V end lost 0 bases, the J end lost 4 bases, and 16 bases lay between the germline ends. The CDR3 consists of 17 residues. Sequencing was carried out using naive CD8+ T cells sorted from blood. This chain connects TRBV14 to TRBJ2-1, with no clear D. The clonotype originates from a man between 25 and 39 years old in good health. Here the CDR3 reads CASSQDSTAKNYNEQFF. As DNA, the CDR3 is TGTGCCAGCAGCCAAGATTCTACAGCAAAAAATTACAATGAGCAGTTCTTC. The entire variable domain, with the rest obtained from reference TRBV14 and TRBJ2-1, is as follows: EAGVTQFPSHSVIEKGQTVTLRCDPISGHDNLYWYRRVMGKEIKFLLHFVKESKQDESGMPNNRFLAERTGGTYSTLKVQPAELEDSGVYFCASSQDSTAKNYNEQFFGPGTRLTVL.